The 22 T cell receptor beta chains reported below all come from one sample, sequenced in a study of beta chain features in type 1 diabetes. Isolated RNA was reverse transcribed in full, so expressed TCRB transcripts were sequenced. Clones were read by immunoSEQ multiplex PCR, and TCRdb kept only the in-frame ones, dropping some. The table has hundreds of thousands of clones, roughly 12% seen once. Sequences were obtained from naive CD4+ T cells from blood. The source of these receptors is a man between 18 and 35 years old in good health.

This clone was observed a handful of times. V usage is TRBV19 and J usage is TRBJ2-7; 9 bases align to TRBD1. This CDR3 has 14 amino acids. J gave up 0 bases and V 8 bases, and 5 bases lay outside the gene matches. The germline V gene has CDR1 LNHDA and CDR2 SQIVND (reference sequence). The CDR3 region is CASGDRASSYEQYF. CDR3 nucleotides: TGTGCCAGTGGGGACAGGGCGAGCTCCTACGAGCAGTACTTC.

The rearrangement uses TRBV7-3 and TRBJ2-5; D is perhaps TRBD2 (6 bases). The CDR3 sequence is 16 residues long. Trimming shortened V by 1 base and J by 0 bases, and 12 bases separated the two germline ends. The germline V gene has CDR1 SGHTA and CDR2 FQGTGA. CDR3 sequence: CASSLNGGGDQETQYF. The DNA of the CDR3 is TGTGCCAGCAGCTTAAATGGCGGAGGGGACCAAGAGACCCAGTACTTC.

The chain is built from TRBV18 and TRBJ2-3; 9 bases match TRBD1. This CDR3 contains 17 residues. Germline V gene lookup returns CDR1 KGHSH and CDR2 LQKENI. V dropped 0 bases and J dropped 0; count of bases not matched to a gene: 4. The CDR3 DNA reads as TGTGCCAGCTCACCACCGGGACAGGGTGGAAGCACAGATACGCAGTATTTT. It codes for CASSPPGQGGSTDTQYF.

The chain links TRBV15 to TRBJ1-4; unclear D gene. In germline, CDR1 is LNHNV, CDR2 YYDKDF (reference sequence). There are 16 residues in the CDR3. Trimming took 1 base from V and 8 from J, leaving 17 bases between them. CDR3 in amino acids: CATSRGQTSGFEKLFF. CDR3 bases: TGTGCCACCAGCAGAGGGCAAACCTCGGGATTCGAAAAACTGTTTTTT.

This clone was recorded a few times. This sequence joins TRBV5-1 and TRBJ2-1; D may be TRBD2 (6 bases). Germline V lookup: CDR1 SGHRS, CDR2 YFSETQ. With 4 bases removed from V and 0 bases from J, the gap between germline ends came to 14 bases. This CDR3 region has 16 residues. CDR3 region: CASSDGTLSSYNEQFF. Written as DNA, the CDR3 is TGCGCCAGCAGCGATGGGACTTTGAGCTCCTACAATGAGCAGTTCTTC.

In this sample, this clone turned up a few times. The J gene is TRBJ1-2, the V gene TRBV6-6; possibly TRBD1 for D (5 bases). V was clipped by 2 bases and J by 12 bases, with 10 bases between them. Germline lookup yields CDR1 MNHNY and CDR2 SVGAGI (reference sequence). The CDR3 has 11 amino acids. CDR3 sequence reads: CASSYPGQDTF. The CDR3 DNA sequence: TGTGCCAGCAGTTACCCTGGACAAGACACCTTC.

There are a few counts of this clone. The V gene is TRBV28, the J gene TRBJ2-3; 7 bases map to TRBD2. The CDR3 has 15 residues. Germline lookup yields CDR1 MDHEN and CDR2 SYDVKM. With 5 bases clipped from V and 10 bases from J, the junction kept 15 bases outside the gene matches. CDR3 sequence: CASSTAAGAPIAQYF. DNA of the CDR3: TGTGCCAGCAGTACCGCGGCGGGAGCCCCGATTGCGCAGTATTTT.

DNA for the CDR3: TGTGCCAGCAGCCAATTAAGACACGGCCTCGCCTACGAGCAGTACTTC. The encoded protein is CASSQLRHGLAYEQYF. The chain employs TRBV14 and TRBJ2-7, with D uncertain. This CDR3 has 16 residues. Germline V gene data show CDR1 as SGHDN and CDR2 as FVKESK. The V gene lost 2 bases and the J gene lost 2 bases, with 16 bases spanning the gap.

The chain has TRBV5-1 and TRBJ2-1; 10 positions match TRBD2. The CDR3 is 15 residues long. Trimming at V came to 2 bases and at J to 4 bases, leaving 3 bases not matched to a gene. Germline V gene sequence: CDR1 SGHRS, CDR2 YFSETQ. The CDR3, as DNA: TGCGCCAGCAGCTTAAGCGGGAGGGGTTACAATGAGCAGTTCTTC. Its translation is CASSLSGRGYNEQFF.

There are a few counts of this clone. The genes are TRBV7-2 and TRBJ2-1; 7 bases match TRBD1. Germline loops: CDR1 SGHTA, CDR2 FQGNSA. The CDR3 runs 17 residues. V gave up 0 bases and J gave up 1 base; unmatched junction bases: 6. The CDR3 protein is CASSLAHPTGSYNEQFF. The DNA of the CDR3 is TGTGCCAGCAGCTTAGCCCACCCGACAGGGTCCTACAATGAGCAGTTCTTC.

This clone has more than one count but fewer than ten. This chain joins TRBV7-3 and TRBJ2-1, with 9 bases aligning to TRBD1. The trim removed 4 bases at V and 7 bases at J, leaving 5 bases unmatched. The CDR3 totals 14 residues. Germline V CDR1 and CDR2: SGHTA, FQGTGA. CDR3 coding DNA: TGTGCCAGCAGCTATCCGGGACAGGGTAATGAGCAGTTCTTC. This gives the protein CASSYPGQGNEQFF. Full variable domain (missing parts from reference TRBV7-3 and TRBJ2-1): GAGVSQTPSNKVTEKGKYVELRCDPISGHTALYWYRQSLGQGPEFLIYFQGTGAADDSGLPNDRFFAVRPEGSVSTLKIQRTERGDSAVYLCASSYPGQGNEQFFGPGTRLTVL.

The CDR3 protein is CASSNSNSNQPQHF. The CDR3 coding sequence is TGTGCCAGCTCAAATAGCAATAGCAATCAGCCCCAGCATTTT. This chain connects TRBV2 to TRBJ1-5; unclear D gene. The germline V gene encodes CDR1 SNHLY and CDR2 FYNNEI. CDR3 length equals 14 residues. Between the trimmed V and J ends, which lost 8 bases and 0 bases, there was a span of 11 bases.

This clone was picked up many times. CDR3 bases: TGTGCCACCAGCAGAGAACAGGGGGTCTTGAATCAGCCCCAGCATTTT. The encoded protein is CATSREQGVLNQPQHF. J is TRBJ1-5 and V is TRBV15; 8 nucleotides align to TRBD1. Germline V CDR1 and CDR2: LNHNV, YYDKDF (reference sequence). Trimming took 0 bases from V and 4 from J; bases not matched to a gene: 5. The CDR3 length is 16 residues.

In regard to this clone: This same CDR3 is encoded by further DNA sequences in the sample. This rearrangement joins TRBV18 to TRBJ2-7; no firm D call. Germline V gene lookup returns CDR1 KGHSH and CDR2 LQKENI. The CDR3 totals 12 residues. Trimming cost V 6 bases and J 6 bases, with 12 bases left between them. The CDR3 reads CASSPSLGEQYF. For the CDR3, the DNA is TGTGCCAGCTCCCCTAGTCTGGGCGAGCAGTACTTC.

A note on this clone: Compared with germline, one end of the junction differs, possibly owing to a read error. Other DNA sequences from this sample encode an identical CDR3 as well. The V call is TRBV4-2, the J call TRBJ2-3, with 7 bases matching TRBD2. CDR3 size: 14 residues. The germline V gene has CDR1 LGHNA and CDR2 YNFKEQ. The CDR3: CASSLRAGEDTQYF. The CDR3 DNA reads TGTGCCAGCAGCCTTCGGGCGGGAGAAGATACGCAATATTTT.

This rearrangement joins TRBV19 to TRBJ1-5; tentatively, D is TRBD1 (5 bases). This CDR3 region has 14 residues. The germline gives CDR1 LNHDA, CDR2 SQIVND (reference sequence). V shed 3 bases and J shed 5 bases, with 11 bases lying between them. CDR3 region: CASSIAAGYQPQHF. CDR3 in DNA: TGTGCCAGTAGTATCGCGGCAGGGTATCAGCCCCAGCATTTT.

There are a few counts of this clone. The chain carries TRBV29-1 and TRBJ2-3, with 10 positions matching TRBD2. Germline assignment: CDR1 SQVTM and CDR2 ANQGSEA. With 2 bases clipped from V and 4 bases from J, the junction kept 3 bases outside the gene matches. CDR3 length: 14 amino acids. The CDR3 spells CSVEKSGRADTQYF. The DNA of the CDR3 is TGCAGCGTTGAAAAGAGCGGGAGGGCAGATACGCAGTATTTT.

The chain links TRBV6-6 to TRBJ1-2; D may be TRBD1 (6 bases). CDR1 and CDR2 from the germline V gene are MNHNY and SVGAGI (reference sequence). The V end lost 6 bases, the J end lost 6 bases, and 14 bases lay between the germline ends. The CDR3 runs 13 residues. CDR3 sequence reads: CASSPDRTNGYTF. In DNA form, the CDR3 reads TGTGCCAGCAGCCCCGACAGGACCAATGGCTACACCTTC.

V usage is TRBV19 and J usage is TRBJ1-2, with TRBD1 matching 7 bases. CDR3 length: 18 residues. Losses at the gene ends were 5 bases for V and 2 bases for J; bases not matched to a gene: 17. CDR1 is LNHDA and CDR2 is SQIVND in the germline V gene (reference sequence). The DNA for the CDR3 is TGTGCCAGTAGTCCCCGCGGACCGGGACAGCGGTTAAACTATGGCTACACCTTC. Encoded protein: CASSPRGPGQRLNYGYTF.

The rearrangement joins TRBV6-5 to TRBJ2-7, with 9 bases that match TRBD1. Germline trimming cut 5 bases from V and 5 bases from J; bases unmatched to any gene: 7. The V gene's germline CDR1 is MNHEY and CDR2 SVGAGI. This CDR3 region has 14 residues. The CDR3 DNA follows: TGTGCCAGCAGTGTGGACAGGGGACCCCACGAGCAGTACTTC. Translated: CASSVDRGPHEQYF.

This clone occurred a few times. The V and J genes are TRBV28 and TRBJ1-2; the D is unclear. The V gene lost 6 bases and the J gene lost 4 bases, with 12 bases spanning the gap. Germline V CDR1 and CDR2: MDHEN, SYDVKM. This CDR3 has 13 amino acids. CDR3 region: CASRPTDIYGYTF. The CDR3, as DNA: TGTGCCAGCAGGCCAACAGACATCTATGGCTACACCTTC.

This chain links TRBV2 with TRBJ2-3, with TRBD2 identical over 9 bases. Germline V gives CDR1 SNHLY, CDR2 FYNNEI. There are 16 residues in the CDR3. Trimming cost V 5 bases and J 0 bases; bases outside gene matches: 6. In DNA form, the CDR3 reads TGTGCCAGCAGTAGACGACTAGCGGCTAGCACAGATACGCAGTATTTT. Translating it yields CASSRRLAASTDTQYF.